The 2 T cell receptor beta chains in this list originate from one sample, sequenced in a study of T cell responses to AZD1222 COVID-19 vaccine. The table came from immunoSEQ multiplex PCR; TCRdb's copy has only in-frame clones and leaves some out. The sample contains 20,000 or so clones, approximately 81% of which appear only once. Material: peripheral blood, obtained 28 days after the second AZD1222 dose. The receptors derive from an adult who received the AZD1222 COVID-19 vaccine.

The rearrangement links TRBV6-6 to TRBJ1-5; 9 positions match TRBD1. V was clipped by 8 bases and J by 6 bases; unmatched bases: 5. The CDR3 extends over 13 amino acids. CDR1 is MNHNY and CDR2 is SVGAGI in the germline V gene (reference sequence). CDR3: CASSDRGSQPQHF. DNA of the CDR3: TGTGCCAGCTCGGACAGGGGCAGTCAGCCCCAGCATTTT.

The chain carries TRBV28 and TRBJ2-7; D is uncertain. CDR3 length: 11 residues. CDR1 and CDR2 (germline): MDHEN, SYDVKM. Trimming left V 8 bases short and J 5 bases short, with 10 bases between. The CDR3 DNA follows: TGTGCCAGCGGCCTAGGGCACGAGCAGTACTTC. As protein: CASGLGHEQYF.